This TCR beta chain was sequenced in a study of CD8 T cells in ankylosing spondylitis. Findings of the study overall: About eight highly homologous variants made up a TCR beta motif that seemed to typify ankylosing spondylitis blood.

Concerning this clonotype: Its antigen remains unknown.

CDR1 and CDR2 from the germline V gene are MNHNS and SASEGT. The V and J ends lost 6 bases and 4 bases respectively, with 21 bases between them. This CDR3 has 16 residues. TCRdb analysed the 5' RACE reads with MiXCR anew, one entry per CDR3 protein. Among over 200,000 distinct CDR3 sequences listed, approximately 20% were seen once. The chain is built from TRBV6-1 and TRBJ2-5, with no clear D. This TCR derives from a male donor with ankylosing spondylitis. Source material: blood, either unsorted or a sorted T cell fraction (not recorded which). CDR3 sequence reads: CASSSATGLLGETQYF. The CDR3 region has the DNA TGTGCCAGCAGCTCCGCGACCGGCTTGCTGGGAGAGACCCAGTACTTC.